This T cell receptor beta chain is from a study of graft-versus-host responses after intestinal transplantation. Across the whole study: Multivisceral, liver-intestinal, or isolated intestinal transplants were performed in recipients.

In the case of this clone: Its antigen is as yet unknown.

Findings and limits, study-wide: Recipient marrow held GvH clones, some first seen in ileum or blood.

With 0 bases removed from V and 3 bases from J, the gap between germline ends came to 15 bases. CDR3 length equals 16 residues. Germline V gives CDR1 LGHNA, CDR2 YNFKEQ. TCRdb's table, derived via immunoSEQ multiplex PCR, lists solely in-frame clones and lacks some. The repertoire holds about 8,200 clones, about 93% seen once, with under 2.5% in the top ten. This TCR derives from a human patient who received an intestinal transplant, so some T cells may come from the graft donor. J is TRBJ2-7 and V is TRBV4-2; no reliable D call. The source material was PBMCs, sampled 11 days after intestinal transplantation. For the CDR3, the DNA is TGTGCCAGCAGCCAAGATCGGTCTCCCGTCGGCTACGAGCAGTACTTC. Its protein product is CASSQDRSPVGYEQYF.